The clone carrying this TCR beta chain was seen once. Its antigen is not known. This sample stems from a study of T cells after posttransplantation cyclophosphamide. Findings and limits, study-wide: After PTCy, TRB diversity resembled that of CNI/methotrexate controls. TRB overlap between skin or GI tissue T cells and blood was limited. Later blood repertoires were often dominated by clones from the donor CD8+ memory compartment.

The V and J ends lost 2 bases and 0 bases respectively, with 13 bases between them. The length of the CDR3 is 16 residues. Germline V CDR1 and CDR2: SGHDT, YYEEEE. Only in-frame clones appear in the TCRdb table, and some are missing; sequencing was by immunoSEQ multiplex PCR. The table shows about 1,900 clones, with roughly 94% occurring only once. The clonotype was recovered from a woman aged 50 to 60 in good health and a related stem cell transplant donor. Sequencing was done on a sample of CD4+ T cells sorted from bone marrow. The chain joins TRBV5-6 to TRBJ2-3, with D uncertain. In DNA form, the CDR3 reads TGTGCCAGCAGCTTTACGATGAGTCCTAGCACAGATACGCAGTATTTT. Its translation: CASSFTMSPSTDTQYF.